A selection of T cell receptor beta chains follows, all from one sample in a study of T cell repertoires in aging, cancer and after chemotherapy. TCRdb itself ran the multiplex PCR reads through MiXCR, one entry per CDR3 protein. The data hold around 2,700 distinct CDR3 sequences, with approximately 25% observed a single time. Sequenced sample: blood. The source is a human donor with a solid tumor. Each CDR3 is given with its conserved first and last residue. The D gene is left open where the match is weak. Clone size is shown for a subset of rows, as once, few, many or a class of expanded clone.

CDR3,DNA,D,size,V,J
CASGTGGSYEQYF,TGTGCCAGCGGGACAGGGGGGTCCTACGAGCAGTACTTC,TRBD1,medium-sized,TRBV6-6,TRBJ2-7
CASSFQGSRETQYF,TGTGCCAGCAGTTTTCAGGGGTCTCGGGAGACCCAGTACTTC,NA,NA,TRBV27,TRBJ2-5
CASTRSGSSTDTQYF,TGTGCCAGCACCCGAAGCGGATCTAGCACAGATACGCAGTATTTT,NA,NA,TRBV6-1,TRBJ2-3
CASGLSMTGLNFGETQYF,TGTGCTAGTGGTTTGTCCATGACAGGGTTGAATTTTGGAGAGACCCAGTACTTC,TRBD1,NA,TRBV12-5,TRBJ2-5
CSATPTSGGGSYEQYF,TGCAGCGCTACACCGACTAGCGGGGGGGGCTCCTACGAGCAGTACTTC,TRBD2,NA,TRBV29-1,TRBJ2-7
CASSLTLGRVSYNEQFF,TGTGCCAGCAGCTTAACTTTGGGGCGGGTATCCTACAATGAGCAGTTCTTC,NA,NA,TRBV7-2,TRBJ2-1
CSVDYSGRGDTQYF,TGCAGCGTTGATTATAGCGGGCGGGGAGATACGCAGTATTTT,TRBD2,large,TRBV29-1,TRBJ2-3
CASRKGLPSNEQFF,TGTGCCAGCCGGAAGGGACTACCCTCGAATGAGCAGTTCTTC,TRBD2,medium-sized,TRBV5-5,TRBJ2-1
CASTLRGRDTGELFF,TGTGCCAGCACCCTTCGCGGGAGGGACACCGGGGAGCTGTTTTTT,TRBD2,medium-sized,TRBV5-6,TRBJ2-2
CAISEDFTLGYGYTF,TGTGCCATCAGTGAGGACTTTACACTAGGCTATGGCTACACCTTC,NA,few,TRBV10-3,TRBJ1-2
CASSPLLDSPGETQYF,TGTGCCAGCAGCCCCCTCCTCGACAGCCCGGGGGAGACCCAGTACTTC,NA,few,TRBV7-6,TRBJ2-5
CATSDFGEQFF,TGTGCCACCAGTGATTTCGGTGAGCAGTTCTTC,NA,few,TRBV24-1,TRBJ2-1
CASSRDRSYNEQFF,TGCGCCAGCAGCCGGGACAGATCCTACAATGAGCAGTTCTTC,TRBD1,once,TRBV5-1,TRBJ2-1
CASSTQGGETQYF,TGTGCCAGCAGTACCCAGGGTGGGGAGACCCAGTACTTC,NA,medium-sized,TRBV5-4,TRBJ2-5
CASCRGEDEQFF,TGTGCCAGTTGTAGGGGAGAAGATGAGCAGTTCTTC,NA,large,TRBV5-6,TRBJ2-1
CASQPARGIEAFF,TGTGCCAGTCAACCCGCCCGGGGAATTGAAGCTTTCTTT,NA,medium-sized,TRBV19,TRBJ1-1
CAISESGLRLAGTSYNEQFF,TGTGCCATCAGTGAGTCGGGCCTCAGACTAGCCGGGACCTCCTACAATGAGCAGTTCTTC,TRBD2,NA,TRBV10-3,TRBJ2-1
CASSPLVTGRYEKLFF,TGTGCCAGTAGTCCCCTCGTGACGGGGAGGTACGAAAAACTGTTTTTT,NA,medium-sized,TRBV19,TRBJ1-4
CASRVSGHTGELFF,TGTGCCAGCAGGGTGTCAGGACACACCGGGGAGCTGTTTTTT,NA,medium-sized,TRBV6-1,TRBJ2-2
CASTAGLGAYNEQFF,TGTGCCAGCACCGCAGGTTTAGGGGCCTACAATGAGCAGTTCTTC,NA,NA,TRBV28,TRBJ2-1
CASSLRGESSPLHF,TGTGCCAGCAGTTTACGGGGTGAAAGTTCCCCCCTCCACTTT,NA,NA,TRBV12-3/TRBV12-4,TRBJ1-6
CASSDRGQYTEAFF,TGTGCCAGCAGCGACAGGGGGCAATACACTGAAGCTTTCTTT,TRBD1,NA,TRBV7-2,TRBJ1-1
CASSYVAGDQETQYF,TGTGCCAGCAGTTACGTAGCGGGGGACCAAGAGACCCAGTACTTC,TRBD2,medium-sized,TRBV6-2/TRBV6-3,TRBJ2-5
CASSREFRADTQYF,TGTGCCAGCAGCCGGGAGTTTCGCGCAGATACGCAGTATTTT,NA,NA,TRBV5-4,TRBJ2-3
CSARGGPTYNEQFF,TGCAGTGCTAGAGGGGGACCAACCTACAATGAGCAGTTCTTC,NA,NA,TRBV20-1,TRBJ2-1
CASRSSGQAGSLVVQPQHF,TGTGCCAGCAGGAGCTCCGGACAGGCGGGGTCCTTAGTCGTTCAGCCCCAGCATTTT,TRBD1,NA,TRBV12-3/TRBV12-4,TRBJ1-5
CATSDNEPGAEEKLFF,TGTGCCACCAGTGACAACGAACCCGGGGCGGAGGAAAAACTGTTTTTT,NA,NA,TRBV24-1,TRBJ1-4
CASSPEVEDREGNTEAFF,TGTGCCAGTAGTCCCGAGGTCGAAGACAGGGAGGGTAACACTGAAGCTTTCTTT,TRBD1,medium-sized,TRBV19,TRBJ1-1
CASSLDRERSAFF,TGCGCCAGCAGCTTGGACAGGGAGCGATCAGCTTTCTTT,NA,NA,TRBV5-1,TRBJ1-1
CASRTGNYGYTF,TGTGCCAGCAGGACAGGGAACTATGGCTACACCTTC,TRBD1,medium-sized,TRBV6-5,TRBJ1-2
CASSETGSKETQYF,TGTGCCAGCAGTGAGACAGGGTCAAAAGAGACCCAGTACTTC,TRBD1,medium-sized,TRBV6-1,TRBJ2-5
CASSRGQVLLSGANVLTF,TGTGCCAGTAGCCGAGGACAGGTTCTACTCTCTGGGGCCAACGTCCTGACTTTC,TRBD1,medium-sized,TRBV19,TRBJ2-6
CSARVVGGISTGYNEQFF,TGCAGTGCTAGAGTGGTGGGGGGCATCTCGACGGGCTACAATGAGCAGTTCTTC,NA,few,TRBV20-1,TRBJ2-1
CATSDHWTGSSYNEQFF,TGTGCCACCAGTGACCACTGGACAGGGAGCTCCTACAATGAGCAGTTCTTC,TRBD1,NA,TRBV24-1,TRBJ2-1
CASSTWGRAESGNTIYF,TGTGCCAGCAGCACGTGGGGTAGGGCCGAGTCTGGAAACACCATATATTTT,NA,medium-sized,TRBV7-6,TRBJ1-3
CASSLYPNPRLAGPYNEQFF,TGTGCCAGCAGTTTATATCCCAACCCAAGACTAGCGGGACCCTACAATGAGCAGTTCTTC,TRBD2,few,TRBV27,TRBJ2-1
CASRTGTGLNTEAFF,TGTGCCAGTAGGACCGGGACAGGCTTGAACACTGAAGCTTTCTTT,TRBD1,medium-sized,TRBV19,TRBJ1-1
CASLGDTRMNTEAFF,TGTGCCAGCCTTGGGGACACCAGGATGAACACTGAAGCTTTCTTT,NA,medium-sized,TRBV27,TRBJ1-1
CASSSSGRINGEQYF,TGTGCCAGCAGCTCTTCTGGGCGGATCAACGGCGAGCAGTACTTC,NA,medium-sized,TRBV13,TRBJ2-7
CASRDGQGVEKLFF,TGTGCCAGCAGGGATGGACAGGGGGTTGAAAAACTGTTTTTT,TRBD1,medium-sized,TRBV27,TRBJ1-4
CASSLERGNTEAFF,TGTGCCAGCAGCTTAGAGAGAGGGAACACTGAAGCTTTCTTT,NA,NA,TRBV11-2,TRBJ1-1
CASSLGGTSYNEQFF,TGCGCCAGCAGCTTAGGGGGTACCTCCTACAATGAGCAGTTCTTC,NA,NA,TRBV5-1,TRBJ2-1
CASSPPARGGETQYF,TGTGCCAGCTCACCACCTGCCCGAGGGGGAGAGACCCAGTACTTC,NA,medium-sized,TRBV18,TRBJ2-5
CASSPGDPTDTQYF,TGTGCCAGCAGCCCCGGCGACCCCACAGATACGCAGTATTTT,NA,few,TRBV7-9,TRBJ2-3
CASSLVAGGSTEAFF,TGTGCCAGCAGTTTAGTGGCAGGGGGCTCCACTGAAGCTTTCTTT,TRBD1,hyperexpanded,TRBV27,TRBJ1-1
CASSQDSPTLEEQFF,TGCGCCAGCAGCCAAGATTCTCCCACCCTCGAAGAGCAGTTCTTC,NA,NA,TRBV4-3,TRBJ2-1
CASRISISGANVLTF,TGTGCCAGCAGAATCAGCATCTCTGGGGCCAACGTCCTGACTTTC,NA,medium-sized,TRBV27,TRBJ2-6
CASKAAVSSYEQYF,TGTGCCAGTAAAGCAGCGGTAAGCTCCTACGAGCAGTACTTC,NA,medium-sized,TRBV19,TRBJ2-7
CATSDSGQGSGNTIYF,TGTGCCACCAGTGATTCGGGACAGGGCTCTGGAAACACCATATATTTT,TRBD1,NA,TRBV24-1,TRBJ1-3
CASSQDAGGGELFF,TGTGCCAGCAGCCAAGATGCGGGTGGCGGGGAGCTGTTTTTT,NA,NA,TRBV4-2,TRBJ2-2
CATSDRETQYF,TGTGCCACCAGTGATAGAGAGACCCAGTACTTC,NA,NA,TRBV24-1,TRBJ2-5
CASSQDRVNSNQPQHF,TGTGCCAGCAGTCAAGACAGGGTCAATAGCAATCAGCCCCAGCATTTT,TRBD1,NA,TRBV7-9,TRBJ1-5
CASTNTGSTGAGFAFF,TGTGCCAGTACCAACACAGGGTCCACAGGTGCCGGTTTTGCTTTCTTT,NA,medium-sized,TRBV19,TRBJ1-1
CASSLPGYNEQFF,TGTGCCAGTAGTTTGCCTGGGTACAATGAGCAGTTCTTC,NA,medium-sized,TRBV19,TRBJ2-1
CASSLGQLSNEQFF,TGCGCCAGCAGCTTGGGACAGTTGAGTAATGAGCAGTTCTTC,NA,NA,TRBV5-1,TRBJ2-1
CASSLGTSEDTGELFF,TGCGCCAGCAGCTTGGGGACTAGCGAGGACACCGGGGAGCTGTTTTTT,TRBD2,medium-sized,TRBV5-1,TRBJ2-2
CASSGDGSNEKLFF,TGTGCCAGCAGCGGGGACGGCTCTAATGAAAAACTGTTTTTT,NA,few,TRBV21-1,TRBJ1-4